This T cell receptor (beta chain) originates from a study of blood T cell repertoires in COVID-19. Repertoires were generated with immunoSEQ multiplex PCR, while TCRdb's copy carries only in-frame clones and drops some. The sample has roughly 380,000 clones, about 90% seen once. Cohort assignment relied on participant-reported clinical history. Recovered status in Cohort 3 required two negative PCRs, clearance, or symptom resolution. This CDR3 region has 14 residues. The trim removed 4 bases at V and 7 bases at J, leaving 7 bases unmatched. Germline V gives CDR1 SGHTA, CDR2 FQGNSA. The chain employs TRBV7-2 and TRBJ1-1; 9 bases fit TRBD1. The receptor was derived from a woman aged 25 to 45 who had recovered from COVID-19. Sequenced material: PBMCs or T cells enriched from blood (not recorded which). Here the CDR3 DNA reads TGTGCCAGCAGCTCAAGACAGGGGGGGAGTGAAGCTTTCTTT. This encodes CASSSRQGGSEAFF. Filled out from reference TRBV7-2 and TRBJ1-1, the complete variable domain reads GAGVSQSPSNKVTEKGKDVELRCDPISGHTALYWYRQSLGQGLEFLIYFQGNSAPDKSGLPSDRFSAERTGGSVSTLTIQRTQQEDSAVYLCASSSRQGGSEAFFGQGTRLTVV.